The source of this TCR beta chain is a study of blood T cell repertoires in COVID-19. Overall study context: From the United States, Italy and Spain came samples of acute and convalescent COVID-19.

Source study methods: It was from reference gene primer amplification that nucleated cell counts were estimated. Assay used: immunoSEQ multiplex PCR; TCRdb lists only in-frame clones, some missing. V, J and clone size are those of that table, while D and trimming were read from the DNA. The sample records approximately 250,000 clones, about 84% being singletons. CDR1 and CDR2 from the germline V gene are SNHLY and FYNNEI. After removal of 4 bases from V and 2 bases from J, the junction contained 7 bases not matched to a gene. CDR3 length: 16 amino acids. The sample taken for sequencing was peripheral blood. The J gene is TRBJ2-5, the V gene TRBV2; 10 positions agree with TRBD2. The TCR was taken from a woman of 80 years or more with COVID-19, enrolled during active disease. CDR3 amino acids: CASSVGLAGEQETQYF. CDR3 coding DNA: TGTGCCAGCAGTGTGGGGCTAGCGGGGGAGCAAGAGACCCAGTACTTC.